This TCR beta chain came from a study of blood T cell repertoires in COVID-19 (TCRdb year 2020). Describing the broader study: Samples from collaborators originated in the United States, Italy and Spain and spanned both the acute and convalescent phases of COVID-19. The material from the prospective study consisted of cDNA or gDNA derived from T cells, B-cell-depleted T cells, or PBMCs. Subjects who had been exposed to COVID-19, were actively infected with it, or had recovered from it provided the deeply sampled blood TCRbeta repertoires that made up the dataset. The repertoires were made available in a free public database intended to serve as a resource for research on the immune response to SARS-CoV-2. Samples were obtained from the ongoing ImmuneRACE study (first 160 participants) and from over a thousand subjects provided by 6 global collaborators. A de-identified subject ID, COVID-19 status, age in years and sex were almost always included in the sample metadata. Where available, HLA class I and class II types were obtained from metadata supplied by the sample provider rather than from assay-based typing.

Another Seattle source contributed samples from volunteer blood donors who had recovered from COVID-19. Whole blood was collected in K2EDTA tubes by collaborating institutions according to the institutions' own protocols. For TCRbeta analysis, collaborators shipped samples as frozen whole blood, isolated PBMCs, or DNA extracted from either of those sample types. Points on this clone: Its antigen is currently not known. Nothing much larger sits one base from this clone, and base qualities are not available.

The germline V end is reduced by 5 bases and the J end by 5 bases; junction bases left unmatched: 4. Based on the germline V gene, the CDR1 and CDR2 sequences are SGHTA and FQGNSA. There are 13 amino acids in the CDR3, from cysteine to phenylalanine inclusive. Only the CDR3 DNA is retained, 39 bases long and in frame from the first base. Overall study results and their limits: How much clinical and demographic metadata was included differed by source and by participant, and the metadata was provided uncurated.

TCRbeta CDR3 regions were amplified from genomic DNA using the immunoSEQ Assay, a bias-controlled multiplex PCR. On the authors' methods: The number of nucleated cells in each sample was estimated from the amplification of reference gene primers within the assay. To quantify the absolute abundance of each unique TCRbeta CDR3 rearrangement, sequence reads were collapsed and filtered. For each sample, productive Simpson clonality was calculated as the square root of Simpson's diversity index across productive rearrangements. The table was pulled from immuneACCESS by TCRdb, which kept in-frame rearrangements only. Such tables lose some clones; where checked, under half of the loss comes from unresolved V genes, and the rest has no known cause. That table furnishes V, J and clone size, whereas the DNA furnished D and trimming. In this sample the table shows about 200,000 clones, roughly 89% of which occur a single time. The top ten clonotypes cover roughly 6.2% of the sample.

The sample taken for sequencing was peripheral blood. The clonotype comes from a man aged 55 to 69 who had recovered from COVID-19. The receptor chain draws on TRBV7-2 and TRBJ1-1; the junction holds 8 bases that match TRBD1. The CDR3 is CASSTQGATEAFF. The sequenced DNA: TGTGCCAGCAGCACCCAGGGGGCAACTGAAGCTTTCTTT.